A selection of T cell receptor beta chains follows, all from one sample in a study of T cell responses to AZD1222 COVID-19 vaccine. The data were produced by immunoSEQ multiplex PCR, yet TCRdb's version contains in-frame clones alone and is incomplete. The sample carries 130,000 to 150,000 clones, 88% recorded once. The sequenced sample was peripheral blood, obtained on day 0 of AZD1222 vaccination. Every receptor here comes from an adult in good health. The CDR3 runs from the conserved cysteine through the conserved F or W. A D gene is named only where the DNA matches it firmly. Size is stated for part of the rows, as once, few or many counts, or as a class when the clone is expanded.

V,size,D,J,length,CDR3,DNA
TRBV7-9,-,TRBD1,TRBJ2-7,14,CASSSDRGAYEQYF,TGTGCCAGCAGCTCCGACAGGGGTGCCTACGAGCAGTACTTC
TRBV20-1,-,-,TRBJ1-1,11,CSATKTPEAFF,TGCAGTGCCACCAAGACCCCTGAAGCTTTCTTT
TRBV24-1,-,-,TRBJ2-1,13,CATSDSPSDEQFF,TGTGCCACCAGTGATTCGCCCTCGGATGAGCAGTTCTTC
TRBV6-5,-,-,TRBJ2-5,14,CASSYLGNYETQYF,TGTGCCAGCAGTTACTTAGGGAATTATGAGACCCAGTACTTC
TRBV30,once,-,TRBJ2-1,17,CAWARGRGAPAYNEQFF,TGTGCCTGGGCGAGGGGTCGGGGGGCCCCCGCCTACAATGAGCAGTTCTTC
TRBV6-1,-,-,TRBJ1-2,12,CASSEVDYGYTF,TGTGCCAGCAGTGAAGTGGACTATGGCTACACCTTC
TRBV5-4,-,-,TRBJ1-1,13,CASSLGQTTEAFF,TGTGCCAGCAGCCTCGGACAGACCACTGAAGCTTTCTTT
TRBV28,-,-,TRBJ2-7,15,CASSSSSQATYEQYF,TGTGCCAGCAGTTCGAGCTCACAGGCAACCTACGAGCAGTACTTC
TRBV4-1,-,-,TRBJ1-6,15,CASSQEIQKDSPLHF,TGCGCCAGCAGCCAGGAAATACAGAAGGATTCACCCCTCCACTTT
TRBV2,few,-,TRBJ1-5,13,CASSTGIWQPQHF,TGTGCCAGCAGTACAGGGATTTGGCAGCCCCAGCATTTT
TRBV2,-,TRBD2,TRBJ2-1,15,CASSPGLAGPNEQFF,TGTGCCAGCAGTCCGGGACTAGCGGGGCCTAATGAGCAGTTCTTC